A selection of T cell receptor beta chains follows, all from one sample in a study of blood T cell repertoires in COVID-19. Clones were sequenced by immunoSEQ multiplex PCR, and TCRdb holds only the in-frame ones, with some missing. The sample has tens of thousands of clones; about 87% are singletons. The sequenced material came from peripheral blood. Receptors originate from a man aged 55 to 69 with active or convalescent COVID-19. The CDR3 runs from the conserved cysteine through the conserved F or W. The D gene is left open where the match is weak. The size entry is marked missing in some rows and otherwise reads once, few, many or a size class.

J,V,size,D,CDR3,DNA
TRBJ2-1,TRBV6-4,-,TRBD2,CASSALAGAYNEQFF,TGTGCCAGCAGTGCGCTAGCGGGGGCCTACAATGAGCAGTTCTTC
TRBJ1-2,TRBV14,once,-,CASSQAVGGGYGYTF,TGTGCCAGCAGCCAAGCCGTAGGGGGGGGCTATGGCTACACCTTC
TRBJ2-3,TRBV3-1/TRBV3-2,-,-,CASSQDTFTITDTQYF,TGTGCCAGCAGCCAAGATACCTTCACTATCACAGATACGCAGTATTTT
TRBJ1-5,TRBV19,-,-,CASNPMDSDQPQHF,TGTGCCTCCAACCCTATGGACAGCGATCAGCCCCAGCATTTT
TRBJ2-7,TRBV7-2,-,TRBD2,CASSLQAGGPGEQYF,TGTGCCAGCAGCCTCCAAGCGGGGGGGCCCGGGGAGCAGTACTTC
TRBJ2-3,TRBV5-1,-,TRBD2,CASSLAPASGGRTDTQYF,TGCGCCAGCAGCTTGGCCCCCGCTAGCGGGGGGAGGACAGATACGCAGTATTTT
TRBJ1-5,TRBV6-5,-,-,CASSATQGQPQHF,TGTGCCAGCAGCGCGACACAGGGTCAGCCCCAGCATTTT
TRBJ1-3,TRBV18,-,-,CASSPIDGGNTIYF,TGTGCCAGCTCACCGATTGACGGGGGAAACACCATATATTTT
TRBJ1-1,TRBV2,-,-,CASSEGPPGRTEAFF,TGTGCCAGCAGTGAGGGCCCACCGGGGAGGACTGAAGCTTTCTTT
TRBJ2-7,TRBV19,-,TRBD1,CASSITGVPYEQYF,TGTGCCAGTAGTATTACAGGGGTCCCCTACGAGCAGTACTTC
TRBJ1-5,TRBV6-5,-,-,CASSYTGDQPQHF,TGTGCCAGTAGTTATACGGGGGATCAGCCCCAGCATTTT
TRBJ1-1,TRBV4-3,-,TRBD1,CASSQDLRGVTLNTEAFF,TGCGCCAGCAGCCAAGATCTCAGGGGGGTAACCTTGAACACTGAAGCTTTCTTT
TRBJ2-7,TRBV3-1/TRBV3-2,-,-,CASSQDRDYEQYF,TGTGCCAGCAGCCAGGACAGAGACTACGAGCAGTACTTC
TRBJ1-4,TRBV3-1/TRBV3-2,-,TRBD1,CASSLSDRGYEKLFF,TGTGCCAGCAGCCTATCGGACAGGGGGTATGAAAAACTGTTTTTT